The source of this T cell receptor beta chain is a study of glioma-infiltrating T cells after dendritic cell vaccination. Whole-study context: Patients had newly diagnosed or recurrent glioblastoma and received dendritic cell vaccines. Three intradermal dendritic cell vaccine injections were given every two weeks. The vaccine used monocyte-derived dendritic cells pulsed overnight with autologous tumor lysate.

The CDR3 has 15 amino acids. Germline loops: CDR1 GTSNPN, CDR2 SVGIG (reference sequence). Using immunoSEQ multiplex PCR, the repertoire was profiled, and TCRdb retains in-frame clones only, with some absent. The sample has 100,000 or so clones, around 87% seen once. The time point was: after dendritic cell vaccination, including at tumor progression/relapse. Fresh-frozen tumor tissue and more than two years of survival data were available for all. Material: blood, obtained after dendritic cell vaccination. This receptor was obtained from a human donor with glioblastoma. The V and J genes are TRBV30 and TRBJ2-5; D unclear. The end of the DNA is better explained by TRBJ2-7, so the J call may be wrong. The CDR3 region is CAWSALGGSSYEQYF. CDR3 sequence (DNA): TGTGCCTGGAGTGCCCTTGGCGGCAGCTCCTACGAGCAGTACTTC.